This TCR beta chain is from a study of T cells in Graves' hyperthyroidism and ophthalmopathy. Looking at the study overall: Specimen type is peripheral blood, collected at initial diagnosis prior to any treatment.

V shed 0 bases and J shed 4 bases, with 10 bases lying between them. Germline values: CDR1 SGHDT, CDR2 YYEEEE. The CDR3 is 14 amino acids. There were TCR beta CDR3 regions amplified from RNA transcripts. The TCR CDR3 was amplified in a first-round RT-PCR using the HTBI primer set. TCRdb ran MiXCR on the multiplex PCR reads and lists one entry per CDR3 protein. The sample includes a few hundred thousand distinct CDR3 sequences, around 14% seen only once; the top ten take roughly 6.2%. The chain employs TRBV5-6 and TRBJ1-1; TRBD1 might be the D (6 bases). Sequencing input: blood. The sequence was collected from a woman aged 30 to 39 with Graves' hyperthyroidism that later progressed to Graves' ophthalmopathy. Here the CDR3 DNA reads TGTGCCAGCAGCTTGGCGACAGGAGGCACTGAAGCTTTCTTT. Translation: CASSLATGGTEAFF.